The 17 T cell receptor beta chains below were found in one sample sequenced in a study of vaccination effects on CD4 cells after COVID-19. Under the ViraFEST assay, PBMC were stimulated with viral peptide pools so that antigen-specific CD4+ T cells expanded. Sequencing was performed afterwards. An approximately nine-day culture period preceded the isolation of CD4+ T cells. According to PCR results, the person was infected with SARS-CoV-2 between March and December 2020. Vaccine administered to participants consisted of two doses of either BNT162b2 or mRNA-1273. The table came from immunoSEQ multiplex PCR; TCRdb's copy has only in-frame clones and leaves some out. The table has roughly 16,000 clones, 65% to 75% seen once. Their specific antigens are unknown. The sample here was CD4+ T cells from PBMCs cultured with SARS-CoV-2 spike peptides, taken after COVID-19 vaccination. The receptors originated from a human donor who had a prior SARS-CoV-2 infection.

The chain combines TRBV5-6 with TRBJ2-5; TRBD1 agrees at 8 bases. Per germline, CDR1 SGHDT and CDR2 YYEEEE. This CDR3 contains 14 residues. V lost 4 bases, J lost 5 bases, and 7 bases stayed unmatched. CDR3 in amino acids: CASSDTGQGETQYF. DNA of the CDR3: TGTGCCAGCAGCGACACCGGACAGGGTGAGACCCAGTACTTC. Based on the CDR3 plus reference TRBV5-6 and TRBJ2-5, the full variable domain is DAGVTQSPTHLIKTRGQQVTLRCSPKSGHDTVSWYQQALGQGPQFIFQYYEEEERQRGNFPDRFSGHQFPNYSSELNVNALLLGDSALYLCASSDTGQGETQYFGPGTRLLVL.

V usage is TRBV4-3 and J usage is TRBJ2-7, with 7 positions matching TRBD2. The CDR3 totals 17 residues. Germline V CDR1 and CDR2: LGHNA, YSLEER. With V trimmed by 0 bases and J by 1 base, 9 bases remained unmatched. The CDR3: CASSQDLRSGASYEQYF. As DNA, the CDR3 is TGCGCCAGCAGCCAAGATCTTCGGAGCGGGGCTTCCTACGAGCAGTACTTC.

The rearrangement links TRBV3-1 (or the pseudogene TRBV3-2) to TRBJ1-2, with D tentatively TRBD1 (6 bases). Trimming left V 2 bases short and J 4 bases short, with 8 bases between. CDR1 and CDR2 from the germline V gene are LGHDT and YNNKEL (reference sequence). This CDR3 spans 13 amino acids. The CDR3 DNA reads TGTGCCAGCAGCCAACAGGGGCTCTATGGCTACACCTTC. Translation: CASSQQGLYGYTF.

The chain couples TRBV4-3 to TRBJ2-2; tentatively, D is TRBD2 (5 bases). The length of the CDR3 is 18 residues. V shed 0 bases and J shed 2 bases, with 16 bases lying between them. Germline V gene lookup returns CDR1 LGHNA and CDR2 YSLEER. In nucleotides, the CDR3 is TGCGCCAGCAGCCAAGAGGTTTTGCGGGCTATAAACACCGGGGAGCTGTTTTTT. Residues: CASSQEVLRAINTGELFF.

The V call is TRBV4-1, the J call TRBJ1-4; 7 bases are shared with TRBD1. J gave up 7 bases and V 0 bases, and 11 bases lay outside the gene matches. Germline V gives CDR1 MGHRA, CDR2 YSYEKL. The CDR3 runs to 17 residues. This chain's CDR3 is CASSQDMRGGSGEKLFF. The CDR3 nucleotides read TGCGCCAGCAGCCAAGATATGAGAGGGGGCTCGGGTGAAAAACTGTTTTTT.

This rearrangement joins TRBV2 to TRBJ2-1, with 11 bases that match TRBD2. The CDR3 length is 14 residues. Trimming at V came to 6 bases and at J to 4 bases, leaving 2 bases not matched to a gene. Germline lookup yields CDR1 SNHLY and CDR2 FYNNEI. In nucleotides, the CDR3 is TGTGCCAGCAGAGGGACTAGCGGATACAATGAGCAGTTCTTC. The encoded protein is CASRGTSGYNEQFF.

The chain joins TRBV30 to TRBJ2-1; D is perhaps TRBD1 (6 bases). The CDR3 covers 15 residues. Per germline, CDR1 GTSNPN and CDR2 SVGIG (reference sequence). V lost 0 bases and J 7 bases, leaving 16 bases between the germline ends. The CDR3 DNA reads as TGTGCCTGGAGTGTACGGAGAGGGGGTACGAATGAGCAGTTCTTC. Translation: CAWSVRRGGTNEQFF.

The genes are TRBV3-1 (or the pseudogene TRBV3-2) and TRBJ2-3; TRBD2 matches at 10 bases. Looked up from germline, CDR1 is LGHDT and CDR2 is YNNKEL (reference sequence). The trim removed 0 bases at V and 4 bases at J, leaving 7 bases unmatched. The CDR3 spans 17 residues. The CDR3, as DNA: TGTGCCAGCAGCCAAGAGGTCTCTAGCGGGAGACCAGATACGCAGTATTTT. This sequence encodes CASSQEVSSGRPDTQYF.

The V call is TRBV18, the J call TRBJ1-1; the D gene is possibly TRBD1 (5 bases). Trimming stripped 8 bases from V and 0 bases from J, with 10 bases between. Germline V gene sequence: CDR1 KGHSH, CDR2 LQKENI. This CDR3 is built from 13 residues. The DNA for the CDR3 is TGTGCCAGCCGAGGGGAATTGAACACTGAAGCTTTCTTT. Residues: CASRGELNTEAFF.

The chain joins TRBV4-2 to TRBJ1-6; no reliable D call. The CDR3 is 14 residues long. Trimming took 0 bases from V and 6 from J, leaving 6 bases between them. CDR1 and CDR2 (germline): LGHNA, YNFKEQ. CDR3 in amino acids: CASSQEMGNSPLHF. As DNA, the CDR3 is TGTGCCAGCAGCCAAGAGATGGGTAATTCACCCCTCCACTTT.

This chain links TRBV7-2 with TRBJ2-1, with 8 bases fitting TRBD1. Germline V gene lookup returns CDR1 SGHTA and CDR2 FQGNSA. CDR3 length equals 15 residues. Trimming took 5 bases from V and 4 from J; bases not matched to a gene: 7. The CDR3 spells CASSQDRGSYNEQFF. CDR3 nucleotide sequence: TGTGCCAGCAGCCAAGACAGGGGATCGTACAATGAGCAGTTCTTC.

The V and J genes are TRBV4-3 and TRBJ2-3; TRBD1 might be the D (6 bases). This CDR3 region has 17 residues. V was clipped by 1 base and J by 3 bases, with 17 bases between them. Germline values: CDR1 LGHNA, CDR2 YSLEER. CDR3 region: CASSQAPDGRGTDTQYF. CDR3 nucleotide sequence: TGCGCCAGCAGCCAAGCCCCCGACGGCAGGGGTACAGATACGCAGTATTTT.

In nucleotides, the CDR3 is TGTGCCTGGACAGGACAGCCGAACACCGGGGAGCTGTTTTTT. Residues: CAWTGQPNTGELFF. V is TRBV5-4 and J is TRBJ2-2, with 7 bases fitting TRBD1. The germline CDR1 and CDR2 sequences are SGHNT and YYREEE (reference sequence). V lost 10 bases to trimming and J lost 0 bases; unmatched junction nucleotides: 6. This CDR3 comprises 14 residues. Combining the CDR3 with reference TRBV5-4 and TRBJ2-2 gives the whole variable domain ETGVTQSPTHLIKTRGQQVTLRCSSQSGHNTVSWYQQALGQGPQFIFQYYREEENGRGNFPPRFSGLQFPNYSSELNVNALELDDSALYLCAWTGQPNTGELFFGEGSRLTVL.

This chain joins TRBV11-1 and TRBJ1-1; possibly TRBD1 for D (5 bases). Germline loops: CDR1 SGHAT, CDR2 FQDESV (reference sequence). CDR3 size: 13 residues. Trimming left V 6 bases short and J 8 bases short, with 16 bases between. Here the CDR3 DNA reads TGTGCCAGCAGTTGGACACTTCATCAAGAAGCTTTCTTT. This translates into CASSWTLHQEAFF.

The gene calls are TRBV20-1 and TRBJ2-7; D is unresolved. This CDR3 contains 14 residues. Deletions cut 3 bases from V and 0 bases from J, with 12 bases between. Germline values: CDR1 DFQATT, CDR2 SNEGSKA (reference sequence). For the CDR3, the DNA is TGCAGTGCTAGTATAAAGGCCGGCTCCTACGAGCAGTACTTC. This translates into CSASIKAGSYEQYF.

V is TRBV7-9 and J is TRBJ2-2; possibly TRBD1 or TRBD2 for D (7 bases each). The CDR3 length is 17 residues. Germline values: CDR1 SEHNR, CDR2 FQNEAQ (reference sequence). With 5 bases removed from V and 4 bases from J, the gap between germline ends came to 20 bases. CDR3: CASSPLVTGRVTGELFF. The CDR3 bases are TGTGCCAGCAGCCCGCTTGTGACAGGGAGGGTCACCGGGGAGCTGTTTTTT.

The chain links TRBV6-5 to TRBJ2-7; D remains unclear. V was shortened by 0 bases and J by 3 bases, with 6 bases between the two germline ends. The germline V gene has CDR1 MNHEY and CDR2 SVGAGI. This CDR3 has 13 amino acids. The CDR3 is CASSYSRFYEQYF. The CDR3 coding sequence is TGTGCCAGCAGTTACTCGCGGTTCTACGAGCAGTACTTC.